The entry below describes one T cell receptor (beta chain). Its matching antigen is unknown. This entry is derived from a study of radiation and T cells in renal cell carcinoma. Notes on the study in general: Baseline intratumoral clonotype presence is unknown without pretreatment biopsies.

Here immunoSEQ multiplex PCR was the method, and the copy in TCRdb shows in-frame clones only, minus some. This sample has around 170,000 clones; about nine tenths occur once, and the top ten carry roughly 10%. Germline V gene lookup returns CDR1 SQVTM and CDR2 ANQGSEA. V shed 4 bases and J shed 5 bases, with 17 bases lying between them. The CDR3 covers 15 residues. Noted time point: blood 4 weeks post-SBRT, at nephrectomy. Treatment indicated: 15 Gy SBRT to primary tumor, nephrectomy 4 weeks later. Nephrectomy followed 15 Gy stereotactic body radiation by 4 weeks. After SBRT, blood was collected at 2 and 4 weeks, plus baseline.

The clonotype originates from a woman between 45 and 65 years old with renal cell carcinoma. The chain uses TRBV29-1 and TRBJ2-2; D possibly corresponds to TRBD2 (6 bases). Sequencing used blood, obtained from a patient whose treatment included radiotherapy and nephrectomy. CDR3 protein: CSVVGTGIGTGELFF. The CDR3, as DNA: TGCAGCGTTGTGGGGACTGGAATTGGGACCGGGGAGCTGTTTTTT.